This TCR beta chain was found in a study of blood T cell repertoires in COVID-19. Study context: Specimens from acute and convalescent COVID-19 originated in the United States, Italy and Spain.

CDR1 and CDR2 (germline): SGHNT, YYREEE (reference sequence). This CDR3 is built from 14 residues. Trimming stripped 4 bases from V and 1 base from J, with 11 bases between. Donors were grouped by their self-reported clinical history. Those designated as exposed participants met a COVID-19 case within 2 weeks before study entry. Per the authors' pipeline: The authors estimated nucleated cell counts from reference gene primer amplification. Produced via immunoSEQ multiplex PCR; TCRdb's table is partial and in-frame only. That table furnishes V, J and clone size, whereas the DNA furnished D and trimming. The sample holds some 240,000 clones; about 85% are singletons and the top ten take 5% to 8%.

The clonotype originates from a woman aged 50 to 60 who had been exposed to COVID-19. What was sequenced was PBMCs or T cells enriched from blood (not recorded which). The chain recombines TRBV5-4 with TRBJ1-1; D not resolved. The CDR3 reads CASSLSAGNTEAFF. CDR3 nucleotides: TGTGCCAGCAGCCTCTCCGCCGGGAACACTGAAGCTTTCTTT.